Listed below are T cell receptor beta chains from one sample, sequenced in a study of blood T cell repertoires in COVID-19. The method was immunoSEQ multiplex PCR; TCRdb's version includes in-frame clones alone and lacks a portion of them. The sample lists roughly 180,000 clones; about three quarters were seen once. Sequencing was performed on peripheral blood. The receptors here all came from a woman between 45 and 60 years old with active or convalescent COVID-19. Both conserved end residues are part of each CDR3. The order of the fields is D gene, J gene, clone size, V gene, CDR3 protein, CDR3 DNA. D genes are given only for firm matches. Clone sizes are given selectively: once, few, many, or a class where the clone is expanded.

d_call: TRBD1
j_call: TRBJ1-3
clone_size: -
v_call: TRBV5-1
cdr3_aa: CASSLAGGRIGNTIYF
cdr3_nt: TGCGCCAGCAGCTTGGCAGGGGGTCGGATCGGAAACACCATATATTTT

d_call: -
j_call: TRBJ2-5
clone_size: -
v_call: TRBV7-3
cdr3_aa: CASSLSGQETQYF
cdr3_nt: TGTGCCAGCAGCTTATCCGGTCAAGAGACCCAGTACTTC

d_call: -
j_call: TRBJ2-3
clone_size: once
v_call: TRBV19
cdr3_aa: CASSIRRNTDTQYF
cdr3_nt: TGTGCCAGTAGTATCCGCAGGAACACAGATACGCAGTATTTT

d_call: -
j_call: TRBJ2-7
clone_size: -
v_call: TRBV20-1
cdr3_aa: CSAAGNYEQYF
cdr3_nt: TGCAGTGCTGCGGGGAACTACGAGCAGTACTTC

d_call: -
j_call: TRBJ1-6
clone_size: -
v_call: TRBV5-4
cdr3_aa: CASSLAGLKGGNSPLHF
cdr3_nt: TGTGCCAGCAGCTTGGCCGGGTTGAAGGGAGGGAATTCACCCCTCCACTTT

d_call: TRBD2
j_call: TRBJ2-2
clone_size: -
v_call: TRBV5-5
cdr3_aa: CASSRTSGSNTGELFF
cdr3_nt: TGTGCCAGCAGCCGCACTAGCGGCTCGAACACCGGGGAGCTGTTTTTT

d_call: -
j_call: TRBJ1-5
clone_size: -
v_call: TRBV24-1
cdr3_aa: CATSLRGQPQHF
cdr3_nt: TGTGCCACCAGCCTCAGGGGTCAGCCCCAGCATTTT

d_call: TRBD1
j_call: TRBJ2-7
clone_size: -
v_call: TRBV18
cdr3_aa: CASSPPTGGSHEQYF
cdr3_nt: TGTGCCAGCTCACCGCCGACAGGGGGGAGTCACGAGCAGTACTTC

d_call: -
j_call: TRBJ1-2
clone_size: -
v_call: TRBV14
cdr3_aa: CASSPNLRGARGYTF
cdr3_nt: TGTGCCAGCAGCCCCAACTTGCGGGGGGCGCGGGGCTACACCTTC

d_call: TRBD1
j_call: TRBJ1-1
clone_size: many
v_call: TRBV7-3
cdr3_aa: CASSFTRGQNTEAFF
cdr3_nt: TGTGCCAGCAGCTTTACCAGGGGGCAGAACACTGAAGCTTTCTTT

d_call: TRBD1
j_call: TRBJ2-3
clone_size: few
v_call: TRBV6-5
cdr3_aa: CASSYGTGAADTQYF
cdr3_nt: TGTGCCAGCAGTTACGGGACAGGGGCCGCAGATACGCAGTATTTT

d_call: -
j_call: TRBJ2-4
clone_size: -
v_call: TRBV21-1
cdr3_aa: CASSKGLAGAPLAKNIQYF
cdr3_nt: TGTGCCAGCAGCAAAGGTTTAGCGGGGGCCCCCTTAGCCAAAAACATTCAGTACTTC

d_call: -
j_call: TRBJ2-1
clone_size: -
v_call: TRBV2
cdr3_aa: CASSEPNYNEQFF
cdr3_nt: TGTGCCAGCAGTGAACCCAATTACAATGAGCAGTTCTTC

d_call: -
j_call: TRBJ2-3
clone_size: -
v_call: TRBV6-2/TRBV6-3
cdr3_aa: CASSYGFGGAPDTQYF
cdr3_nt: TGTGCCAGCAGTTACGGCTTTGGGGGGGCCCCAGATACGCAGTATTTT

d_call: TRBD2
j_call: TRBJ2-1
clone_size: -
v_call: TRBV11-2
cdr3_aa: CASSLEPSGRKSEQFF
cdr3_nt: TGTGCCAGCAGCTTAGAACCCAGCGGGAGGAAGAGTGAGCAGTTCTTC

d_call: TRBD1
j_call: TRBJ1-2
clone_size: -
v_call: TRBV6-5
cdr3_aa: CASSPGQGAHGYTF
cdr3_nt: TGTGCCAGCAGCCCCGGGCAGGGGGCGCATGGCTACACCTTC

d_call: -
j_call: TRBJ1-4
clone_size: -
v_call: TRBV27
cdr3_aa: CASSSRVGWTRGEKLFF
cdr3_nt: TGTGCCAGCAGTTCACGGGTGGGTTGGACGCGGGGGGAAAAACTGTTTTTT

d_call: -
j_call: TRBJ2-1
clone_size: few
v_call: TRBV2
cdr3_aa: CASSYDPSAEVEQFF
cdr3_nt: TGTGCCAGCAGTTATGATCCTTCGGCGGAGGTGGAGCAGTTCTTC

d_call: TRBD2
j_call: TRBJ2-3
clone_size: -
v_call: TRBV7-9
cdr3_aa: CASSLAGVGDTQYF
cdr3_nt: TGTGCCAGCAGCCTAGCGGGAGTAGGAGATACGCAGTATTTT

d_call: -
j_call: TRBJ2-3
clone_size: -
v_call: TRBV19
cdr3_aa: CASSSLSGGADTQYF
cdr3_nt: TGTGCCAGTAGTAGCCTATCCGGAGGGGCAGATACGCAGTATTTT

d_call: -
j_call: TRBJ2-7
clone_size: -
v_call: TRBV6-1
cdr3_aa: CASSPQGNYEQYF
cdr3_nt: TGTGCCAGCAGTCCGCAGGGTAACTACGAGCAGTACTTC

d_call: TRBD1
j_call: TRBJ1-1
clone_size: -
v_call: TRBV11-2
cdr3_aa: CASSSRDRGRTEAFF
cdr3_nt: TGTGCCAGCAGCTCCAGAGACAGGGGGCGCACTGAAGCTTTCTTT

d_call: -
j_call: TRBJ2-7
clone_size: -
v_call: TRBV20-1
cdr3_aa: CSASPGHLSSYEQYF
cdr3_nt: TGCAGTGCTAGTCCGGGACACCTAAGCTCCTACGAGCAGTACTTC

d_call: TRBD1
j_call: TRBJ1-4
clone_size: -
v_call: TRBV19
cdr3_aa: CASSSDRAATNEKLFF
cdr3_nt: TGTGCCAGTAGTTCGGACAGGGCCGCAACTAATGAAAAACTGTTTTTT

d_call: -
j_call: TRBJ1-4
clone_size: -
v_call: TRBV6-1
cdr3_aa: CASSEAEGIATNEKLFF
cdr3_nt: TGTGCCAGCAGTGAAGCGGAGGGGATAGCAACTAATGAAAAACTGTTTTTT

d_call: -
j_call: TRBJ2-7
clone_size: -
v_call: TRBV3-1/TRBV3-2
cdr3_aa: CASSLFYEQYF
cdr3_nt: TGTGCCAGCAGCCTCTTTTACGAGCAGTACTTC

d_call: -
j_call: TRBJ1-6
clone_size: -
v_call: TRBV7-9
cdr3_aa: CASSLSDNNSPLHF
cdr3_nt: TGTGCCAGCAGCTTATCCGACAATAATTCACCCCTCCACTTT

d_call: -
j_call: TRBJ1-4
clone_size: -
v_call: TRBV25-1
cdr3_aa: CASSDPSRGANEKLFF
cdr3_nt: TGTGCCAGCAGTGACCCAAGTCGGGGGGCTAATGAAAAACTGTTTTTT

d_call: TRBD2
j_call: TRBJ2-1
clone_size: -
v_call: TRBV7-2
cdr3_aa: CASSRTSGQIYNEQFF
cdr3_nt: TGTGCCAGCAGCAGGACTAGCGGGCAAATCTACAATGAGCAGTTCTTC

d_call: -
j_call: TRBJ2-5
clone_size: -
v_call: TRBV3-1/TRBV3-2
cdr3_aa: CASSQVRGQETQYF
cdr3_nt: TGTGCCAGCAGCCAAGTGAGGGGGCAAGAGACCCAGTACTTC

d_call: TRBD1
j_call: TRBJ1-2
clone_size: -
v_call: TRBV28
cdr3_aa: CASSGEPDRGLVRSRYGYTF
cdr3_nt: TGTGCCAGCAGTGGGGAGCCGGACAGGGGGCTAGTAAGATCGCGCTATGGCTACACCTTC

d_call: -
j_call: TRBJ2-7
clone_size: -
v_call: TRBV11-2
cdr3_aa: CASRQPGTSYEQYF
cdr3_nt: TGTGCCAGCAGACAACCCGGGACTTCCTACGAGCAGTACTTC

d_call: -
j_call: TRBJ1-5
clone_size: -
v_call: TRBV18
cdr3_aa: CASSPSRYQPQHF
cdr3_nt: TGTGCCAGCTCACCGTCTCGGTATCAGCCCCAGCATTTT

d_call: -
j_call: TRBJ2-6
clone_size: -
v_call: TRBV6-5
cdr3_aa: CASAQGGAGANVLTF
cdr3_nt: TGTGCCAGCGCCCAAGGGGGAGCTGGGGCCAACGTCCTGACTTTC

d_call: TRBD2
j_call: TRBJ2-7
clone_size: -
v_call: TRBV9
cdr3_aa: CASSVIDGRAGEQYF
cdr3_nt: TGTGCCAGCAGCGTAATTGACGGGAGGGCCGGGGAGCAGTACTTC

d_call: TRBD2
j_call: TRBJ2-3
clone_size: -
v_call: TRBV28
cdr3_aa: CASSFSGREVDTQYF
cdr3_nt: TGTGCCAGCAGTTTTAGCGGGAGGGAGGTAGATACGCAGTATTTT

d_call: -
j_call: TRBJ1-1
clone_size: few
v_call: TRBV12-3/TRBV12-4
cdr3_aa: CASSFGMGAEAFF
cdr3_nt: TGTGCCAGCAGTTTCGGGATGGGCGCTGAAGCTTTCTTT

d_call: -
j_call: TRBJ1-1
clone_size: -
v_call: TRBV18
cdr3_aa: CASSPGWGVTEAFF
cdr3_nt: TGTGCCAGCTCCCCCGGGTGGGGCGTCACTGAAGCTTTCTTT

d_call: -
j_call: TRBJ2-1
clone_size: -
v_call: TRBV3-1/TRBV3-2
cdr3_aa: CASSQGVGAIEQFF
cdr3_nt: TGTGCCAGCAGCCAGGGTGTAGGGGCTATTGAGCAGTTCTTC

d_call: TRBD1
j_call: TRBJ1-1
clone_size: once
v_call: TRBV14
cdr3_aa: CASSQDLPGGAVEAFF
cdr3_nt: TGTGCCAGCAGCCAAGATCTCCCAGGGGGCGCGGTGGAAGCTTTCTTT

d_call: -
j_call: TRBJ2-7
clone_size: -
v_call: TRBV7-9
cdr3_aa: CASSLGATNSYEQYF
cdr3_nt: TGTGCCAGCAGCTTAGGGGCTACCAACTCCTACGAGCAGTACTTC

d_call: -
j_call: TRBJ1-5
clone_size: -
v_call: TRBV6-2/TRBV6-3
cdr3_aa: CASSYQGISNQPQHF
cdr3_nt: TGTGCCAGCAGTTACCAGGGAATTAGCAATCAGCCCCAGCATTTT

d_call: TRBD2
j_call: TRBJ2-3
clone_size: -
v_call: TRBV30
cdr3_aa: CAWSVRGPGLAGVVSDTQYF
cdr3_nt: TGTGCCTGGAGTGTACGGGGGCCGGGACTAGCGGGAGTAGTCTCAGATACGCAGTATTTT

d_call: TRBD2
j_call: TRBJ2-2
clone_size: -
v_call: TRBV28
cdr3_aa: CASSLPGTSGRLGTGELFF
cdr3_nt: TGTGCCAGCAGCCTGCCCGGGACTAGCGGGAGGCTAGGCACCGGGGAGCTGTTTTTT

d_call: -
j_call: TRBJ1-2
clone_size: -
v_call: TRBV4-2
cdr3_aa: CASSQSGLEGYGYTF
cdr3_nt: TGTGCCAGCAGCCAGTCGGGCCTCGAGGGCTATGGCTACACCTTC

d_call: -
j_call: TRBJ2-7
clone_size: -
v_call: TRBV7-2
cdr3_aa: CASSLSRNYEQYF
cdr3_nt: TGTGCCAGCAGCCTGTCTAGAAACTACGAGCAGTACTTC

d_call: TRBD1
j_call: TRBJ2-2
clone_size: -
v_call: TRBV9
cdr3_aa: CASSVTGGGRDTGELFF
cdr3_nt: TGTGCCAGCAGCGTCACAGGGGGCGGTAGGGACACCGGGGAGCTGTTTTTT

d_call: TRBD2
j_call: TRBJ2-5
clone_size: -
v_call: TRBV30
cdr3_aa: CAWRGGLAGFDSPQETQYF
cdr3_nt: TGTGCCTGGAGGGGAGGACTAGCGGGATTCGATTCTCCACAAGAGACCCAGTACTTC